Following are 16 T cell receptor beta chains from one sample sequenced in a study of control samples from healthy donors and cancer patients. Repertoires were generated with immunoSEQ multiplex PCR, while TCRdb's copy carries only in-frame clones and drops some. The sample has about 100,000 clones; just under 85% are singletons. The specimen was blood. The receptors stem from a man aged 18 to 30 in good health.

The V and J genes are TRBV6-1 and TRBJ2-2; D gene unclear. This CDR3 spans 14 amino acids. Germline values: CDR1 MNHNS, CDR2 SASEGT. The V end lost 1 base, the J end lost 3 bases, and 6 bases lay between the germline ends. CDR3 coding DNA: TGTGCCAGCAGTGAAGGACCTTACACCGGGGAGCTGTTTTTT. As protein: CASSEGPYTGELFF.

The genes are TRBV11-2 and TRBJ2-7; D is unresolved. The CDR3 totals 13 residues. Germline V lookup: CDR1 SGHAT, CDR2 FQNNGV. Trimming took off 5 bases at V and 1 base at J, with 9 bases between the two ends. CDR3 in DNA: TGTGCCAGCAGCGAAACGGGTTCCTACGAGCAGTACTTC. Translating it yields CASSETGSYEQYF. The full variable domain, rest sourced from reference TRBV11-2 and TRBJ2-7, is EAGVAQSPRYKIIEKRQSVAFWCNPISGHATLYWYQQILGQGPKLLIQFQNNGVVDDSQLPKDRFSAERLKGVDSTLKIQPAKLEDSAVYLCASSETGSYEQYFGPGTRLTVT.

This chain joins TRBV24-1 and TRBJ1-2; tentative D call: TRBD1 (5 bases). Looked up from germline, CDR1 is KGHDR and CDR2 is SFDVKD. The CDR3 runs 14 residues. The V end lost 2 bases, the J end lost 8 bases, and 14 bases lay between the germline ends. The CDR3: CATSDYEDQGGYTF. CDR3 DNA: TGTGCCACCAGTGATTACGAGGACCAGGGAGGCTACACCTTC.

The rearrangement uses TRBV3-1 (or the pseudogene TRBV3-2) and TRBJ2-3, with D possibly called TRBD1 or TRBD2 (5 bases each). The CDR3 is 16 residues long. Germline assignment: CDR1 LGHDT and CDR2 YNNKEL (reference sequence). Deletions cut 0 bases from V and 1 base from J, with 11 bases between. The CDR3 loop reads CASSQEEGSGTDTQYF. CDR3 DNA: TGTGCCAGCAGCCAAGAAGAGGGGAGCGGCACAGATACGCAGTATTTT.

This clone was observed a handful of times. The chain carries TRBV5-1 and TRBJ2-7; tentative D call: TRBD1 (6 bases). Germline V CDR1 and CDR2: SGHRS, YFSETQ. The CDR3 consists of 13 residues. The V gene lost 4 bases and the J gene lost 1 base, with 9 bases spanning the gap. In nucleotides, the CDR3 is TGCGCCAGCAGCATAACAGGGTCCTACGAGCAGTACTTC. It yields the protein CASSITGSYEQYF. Full variable domain (outside the CDR3, taken from reference TRBV5-1 and TRBJ2-7): KAGVTQTPRYLIKTRGQQVTLSCSPISGHRSVSWYQQTPGQGLQFLFEYFSETQRNKGNFPGRFSGRQFSNSRSEMNVSTLELGDSALYLCASSITGSYEQYFGPGTRLTVT.

The table lists this clone with a few counts. The V and J genes are TRBV4-3 and TRBJ2-4; no clear D gene. From germline, CDR1 is LGHNA and CDR2 YSLEER. Trimming took 0 bases from V and 4 from J, leaving 19 bases between them. This CDR3 is 18 amino acids long. The CDR3 loop reads CASSQELPSPTVKNIQYF. CDR3 nucleotides: TGCGCCAGCAGCCAAGAACTACCCAGTCCCACAGTAAAAAACATTCAGTACTTC.

The gene calls are TRBV5-6 and TRBJ2-7, with D perhaps given as TRBD1 or TRBD2 (6 bases each). This CDR3 contains 16 residues. Deletions cut 2 bases from V and 5 bases from J, with 20 bases between. The V gene's germline CDR1 is SGHDT and CDR2 YYEEEE. CDR3 bases: TGTGCCAGCAGCTTTGAGTTCGGGGGCTCTGTGAACGAGCAGTACTTC. This sequence encodes CASSFEFGGSVNEQYF.

The gene calls are TRBV19 and TRBJ1-6; 7 nucleotides align to TRBD1. Germline V CDR1 and CDR2: LNHDA, SQIVND (reference sequence). Trimming removed 5 bases from V and 13 bases from J; junction bases left unmatched: 5. The CDR3 sequence is 12 residues long. The CDR3 protein is CASSGDSGPLHF. CDR3 DNA: TGTGCCAGTAGTGGGGACAGCGGCCCCCTCCACTTT.

The chain couples TRBV4-2 to TRBJ2-3; 9 bases align to TRBD2. Germline loops: CDR1 LGHNA, CDR2 YNFKEQ. The CDR3 contains 18 residues. J was trimmed by 2 bases and V by 2 bases; bases with no gene match: 11. CDR3 region: CASSQRSASSGATDTQYF. The DNA for the CDR3 is TGTGCCAGCAGCCAAAGGTCGGCGTCTAGCGGGGCCACAGATACGCAGTATTTT.

This clone was counted once. The chain is built from TRBV3-1 (or the pseudogene TRBV3-2) and TRBJ1-2; D may be TRBD1 (6 bases). V was clipped by 6 bases and J by 2 bases, with 10 bases between them. The CDR3 runs to 13 residues. Germline V gives CDR1 LGHDT, CDR2 YNNKEL (reference sequence). The CDR3 region has the DNA TGTGCCAGCAGGGACACAGGGAACTATGGCTACACCTTC. This codes for CASRDTGNYGYTF.

The rearrangement uses TRBV18 and TRBJ2-7, with D uncertain. There are 12 residues in the CDR3. V lost 0 bases and J lost 1, with 1 base in between. Germline-derived CDR1 and CDR2 are KGHSH and LQKENI. The DNA for the CDR3 is TGTGCCAGCTCACCACCGTCCTACGAGCAGTACTTC. It encodes CASSPPSYEQYF. The whole variable domain, filled in from reference TRBV18 and TRBJ2-7, reads NAGVMQNPRHLVRRRGQEARLRCSPMKGHSHVYWYRQLPEEGLKFMVYLQKENIIDESGMPKERFSAEFPKEGPSILRIQQVVRGDSAAYFCASSPPSYEQYFGPGTRLTVT.

The chain couples TRBV4-2 to TRBJ2-3; D unresolved. Germline V gene sequence: CDR1 LGHNA, CDR2 YNFKEQ. V was cut by 1 base and J by 4 bases, with 12 bases left in between. The length of the CDR3 is 15 residues. CDR3 coding DNA: TGTGCCAGCAGCCAAGGTCTAGGTTCGGCAGATACGCAGTATTTT. It translates to CASSQGLGSADTQYF.

The chain combines TRBV7-2 with TRBJ2-5; tentative D call: TRBD2 (7 bases). Looked up from germline, CDR1 is SGHTA and CDR2 is FQGNSA. Trimming left V 0 bases short and J 4 bases short, with 12 bases between. The CDR3 sequence is 15 residues long. The CDR3 DNA reads as TGTGCCAGCAGCTTAGCGGGGGGGCTGGGAGAGACCCAGTACTTC. This encodes CASSLAGGLGETQYF.

The chain combines TRBV5-6 with TRBJ2-7, with D perhaps TRBD1 (6 bases). V lost 1 base to trimming and J lost 5 bases, with 7 bases between them. Germline lookup yields CDR1 SGHDT and CDR2 YYEEEE. CDR3 length equals 12 residues. The CDR3 region is CASSLNRDEQYV. Here the CDR3 DNA reads TGTGCCAGCAGCTTGAACAGGGACGAGCAGTACGTC.

The CDR3 coding sequence is TGTGCCAGCAGTTTACAGTCGCGTGGCTACACCTTC. Translating it yields CASSLQSRGYTF. V gene TRBV28 combines with J gene TRBJ1-2; D gene uncertain. From germline, CDR1 is MDHEN and CDR2 SYDVKM. The CDR3 covers 12 residues. The ends were cut back, 2 bases at V and 7 bases at J, with 8 bases in the middle.

Comments on this clone: The junction and the germline gene differ at one end; a read error may be behind it. The chain joins TRBV7-7 to TRBJ2-7; 7 nucleotides agree with TRBD1. The germline gives CDR1 SSHAT, CDR2 FNYEAQ (reference sequence). This CDR3 is 13 amino acids long. CDR3 amino acids: CASSLDRVGEQYF. The CDR3 nucleotides read TGTGCTAGCAGCTTAGACAGGGTAGGAGAGCAGTACTTC.